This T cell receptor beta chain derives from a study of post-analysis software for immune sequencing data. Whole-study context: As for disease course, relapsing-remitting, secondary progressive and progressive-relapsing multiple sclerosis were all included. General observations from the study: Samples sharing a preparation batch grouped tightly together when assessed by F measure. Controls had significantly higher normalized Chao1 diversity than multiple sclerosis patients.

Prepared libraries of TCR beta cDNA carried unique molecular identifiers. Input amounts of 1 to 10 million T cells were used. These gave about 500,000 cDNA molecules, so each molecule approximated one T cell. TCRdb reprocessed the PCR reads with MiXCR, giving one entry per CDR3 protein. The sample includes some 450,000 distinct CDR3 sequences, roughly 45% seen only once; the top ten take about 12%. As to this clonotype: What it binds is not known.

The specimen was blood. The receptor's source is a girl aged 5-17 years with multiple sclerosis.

The CDR3 DNA reads as TGTGCCAGCCGCCTTGGGACTAGCGGCTCCTACGAGCAGTACTTC. Protein product: CASRLGTSGSYEQYF. The chain recombines TRBV12-3 or TRBV12-4 with TRBJ2-7; the match to TRBD2 covers 11 bases. V dropped 8 bases and J dropped 0; count of bases not matched to a gene: 6. The CDR3 consists of 15 residues.